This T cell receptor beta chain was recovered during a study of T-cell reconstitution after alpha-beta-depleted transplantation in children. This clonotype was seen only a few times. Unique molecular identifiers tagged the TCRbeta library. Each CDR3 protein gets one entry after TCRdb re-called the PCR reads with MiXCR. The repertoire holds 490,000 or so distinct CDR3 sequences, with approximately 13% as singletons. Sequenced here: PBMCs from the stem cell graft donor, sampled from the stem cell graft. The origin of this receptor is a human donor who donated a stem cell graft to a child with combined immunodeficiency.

The CDR3 spells CAIRNEGVNYGYTF. In nucleotides, the CDR3 is TGTGCCATCAGGAATGAGGGGGTAAACTATGGCTACACCTTC. The V gene is TRBV10-3, the J gene TRBJ1-2; a weak D match, TRBD1 (6 bases). This CDR3 comprises 14 residues. Germline loops: CDR1 ENHRY, CDR2 SYGVKD. V dropped 6 bases and J dropped 2 bases, with 13 bases sitting between them.